The T cell receptor (beta chain) under discussion was sequenced for a study of cytomegalovirus exposure and HLA in healthy donors. The PCR ran on 60 Vbeta and 13 Jbeta primers. Method: immunoSEQ multiplex PCR; TCRdb's copy keeps in-frame clones and lacks some. Here the sample spans approximately 130,000 clones, approximately 80% being singletons. Germline CDR1 and CDR2: WSHSY and SAAADI. Deletions cut 2 bases from V and 10 bases from J, with 6 bases between. The CDR3 totals 11 residues. Sequenced sample: PBMCs. This TCR was recovered from a boy aged 2 to 10 in good health and CMV-seronegative. This chain uses TRBV10-2 with TRBJ2-1, with D possibly TRBD2 on 6 matching bases. The CDR3 DNA follows: TGCGCCAGCAGTGAGGGGGGGGAGCAGTTCTTC. Residues: CASSEGGEQFF.